Listed here is a single T cell receptor beta chain. The sample is drawn from a study of OX40 agonist ivuxolimab in advanced cancers. Here immunoSEQ multiplex PCR was the method, and the copy in TCRdb shows in-frame clones only, minus some. In the table there are about 89,000 clones, around 90% of which are singletons. Germline lookup yields CDR1 SGHAT and CDR2 FQNNGV. CDR3 length equals 16 residues. Deletions cut 3 bases from V and 0 bases from J, with 12 bases between. The chain joins TRBV11-2 to TRBJ1-3; D not resolved. Source: CD4+ or CD8+ T cells sorted from blood, taken in a trial of the OX40 agonist ivuxolimab. The clonotype originates from an adult with an advanced solid tumor such as melanoma, head and neck, liver or kidney cancer. The CDR3: CASSFVGVNSGNTIYF. Written as DNA, the CDR3 is TGTGCCAGCAGCTTCGTCGGGGTTAACTCTGGAAACACCATATATTTT. Full variable domain (missing parts from reference TRBV11-2 and TRBJ1-3): EAGVAQSPRYKIIEKRQSVAFWCNPISGHATLYWYQQILGQGPKLLIQFQNNGVVDDSQLPKDRFSAERLKGVDSTLKIQPAKLEDSAVYLCASSFVGVNSGNTIYFGEGSWLTVV.